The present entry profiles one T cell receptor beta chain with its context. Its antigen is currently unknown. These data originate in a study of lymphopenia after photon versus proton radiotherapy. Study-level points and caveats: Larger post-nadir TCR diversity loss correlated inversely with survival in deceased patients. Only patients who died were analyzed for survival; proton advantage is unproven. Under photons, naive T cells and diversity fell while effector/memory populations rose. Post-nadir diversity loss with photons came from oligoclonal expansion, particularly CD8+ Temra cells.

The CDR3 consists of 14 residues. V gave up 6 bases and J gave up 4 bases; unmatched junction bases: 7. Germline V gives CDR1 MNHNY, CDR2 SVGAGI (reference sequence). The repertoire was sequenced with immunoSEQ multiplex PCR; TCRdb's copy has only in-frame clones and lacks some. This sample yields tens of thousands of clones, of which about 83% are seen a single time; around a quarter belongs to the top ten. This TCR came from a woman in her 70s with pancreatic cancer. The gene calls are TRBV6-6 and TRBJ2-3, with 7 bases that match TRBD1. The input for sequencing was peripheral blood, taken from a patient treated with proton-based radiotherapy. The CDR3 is CASRTGVGADTQYF. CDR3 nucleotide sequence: TGTGCCAGCAGAACAGGGGTGGGAGCAGATACGCAGTATTTT.